The clone carrying this TCR beta chain was seen a few times. Its antigen remains unknown. Amplified TCR beta CDR3 regions derived from RNA transcripts. Primed by the HTBI set, a first-round RT-PCR was run on the TCR CDR3. TCRdb passed the multiplex PCR reads through MiXCR, listing each CDR3 protein once. This table has about 540,000 distinct CDR3 sequences, around 45% appearing once. Germline lookup yields CDR1 SNHLY and CDR2 FYNNEI. This CDR3 region has 14 residues. With 7 bases removed from V and 4 bases from J, the gap between germline ends came to 13 bases. This sample was taken from a study of T cells in Graves' hyperthyroidism and ophthalmopathy. General study points: In blood, most of the thyroid clonotypes expanded above 0.001 were also present.

Hyperthyroidism of Graves' type that showed no ophthalmopathy progression within 18 months was stable. Disease duration under 2 months; hyperthyroidism patients were aged 18 to 65. Researchers barred patients who had uncontrolled infection, other autoimmune disease, pregnancy or lactation. This sequence joins TRBV2 and TRBJ1-4; D ambiguous. The sequenced material came from peripheral blood or thyroid tissue (not recorded which). The clonotype comes from a woman younger than 35 with Graves' hyperthyroidism. Here the CDR3 reads CASTERGFNEKLFF. The CDR3 DNA is TGTGCCAGCACCGAGCGAGGTTTTAATGAAAAACTGTTTTTT.